The present entry profiles one T cell receptor beta chain with its context. Its specificity is not known. The data belong to a study of vaccination effects on CD4 cells after COVID-19. Antigen-specific CD4+ T cells were expanded (with viral peptide pools) by the ViraFEST assay ahead of sequencing. CD4+ T cell isolation took place after less than 13 days of culture. Absence of prior SARS-CoV-2 infection characterized the vaccine recipients, who showed negative nucleocapsid antibodies. The authors replaced half the medium with IL-2 medium on days 3 and 7. The CDR3 covers 17 residues. V lost 5 bases and J 1 base, leaving 19 bases between the germline ends. CDR1 SGHVS and CDR2 FQNEAQ come from the germline V gene. Libraries were prepared by immunoSEQ multiplex PCR; TCRdb keeps only in-frame clonotypes and omits some of them. The table records fewer than 14,000 clones, 65% to 75% of them present only once.

This specimen consisted of CD4+ T cells from PBMCs cultured with HCoV-229E spike peptides, obtained before COVID-19 vaccination. This chain connects TRBV7-8 to TRBJ2-3; the D is unclear. This sequence originates from a human donor who received a COVID-19 vaccine. The CDR3 sequence is CASSLPSSPSGTDTQYF. CDR3 sequence (DNA): TGTGCCAGCAGCCTACCGAGTTCTCCGAGCGGCACAGATACGCAGTATTTT.